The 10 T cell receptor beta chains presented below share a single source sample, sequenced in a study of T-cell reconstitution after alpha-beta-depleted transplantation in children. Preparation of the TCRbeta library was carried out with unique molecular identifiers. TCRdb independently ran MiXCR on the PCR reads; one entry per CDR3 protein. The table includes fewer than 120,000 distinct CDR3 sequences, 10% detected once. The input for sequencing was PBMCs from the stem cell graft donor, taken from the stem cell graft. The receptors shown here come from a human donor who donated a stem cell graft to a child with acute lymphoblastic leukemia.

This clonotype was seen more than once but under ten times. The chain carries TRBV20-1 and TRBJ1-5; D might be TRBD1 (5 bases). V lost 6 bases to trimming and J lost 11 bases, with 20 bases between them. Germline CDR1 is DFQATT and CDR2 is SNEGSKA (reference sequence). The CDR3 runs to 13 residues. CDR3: CSAPWGVGGSQHF. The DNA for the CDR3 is TGCAGTGCCCCTTGGGGGGTTGGTGGGTCCCAGCATTTT.

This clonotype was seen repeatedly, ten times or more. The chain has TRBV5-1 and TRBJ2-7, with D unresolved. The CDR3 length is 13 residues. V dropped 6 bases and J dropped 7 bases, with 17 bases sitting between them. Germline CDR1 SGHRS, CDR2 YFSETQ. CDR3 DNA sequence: TGCGCCAGCACCCTTAGCTCGAATGCGGAGCAGTACTTC. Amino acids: CASTLSSNAEQYF.

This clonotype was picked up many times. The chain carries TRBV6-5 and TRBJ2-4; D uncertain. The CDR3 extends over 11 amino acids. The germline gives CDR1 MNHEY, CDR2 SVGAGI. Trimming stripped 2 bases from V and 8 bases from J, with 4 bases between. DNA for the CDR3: TGTGCCAGCAGTTACGAATACATTCAGTACTTC. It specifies CASSYEYIQYF.

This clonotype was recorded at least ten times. CDR3 amino acids: CSASGTPPYEQYF. CDR3 bases: TGCAGTGCTTCCGGGACTCCCCCCTACGAGCAGTACTTC. The chain carries TRBV20-1 and TRBJ2-7; TRBD2 might be the D (6 bases). V lost 5 bases, J lost 2 bases, and 13 bases lay in between. Germline loops: CDR1 DFQATT, CDR2 SNEGSKA (reference sequence). This CDR3 spans 13 amino acids.

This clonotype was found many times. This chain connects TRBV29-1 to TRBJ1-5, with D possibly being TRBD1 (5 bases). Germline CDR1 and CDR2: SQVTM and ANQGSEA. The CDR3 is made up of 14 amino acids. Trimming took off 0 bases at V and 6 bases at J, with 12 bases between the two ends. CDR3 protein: CSVEDGAGGQPQHF. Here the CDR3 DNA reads TGCAGCGTTGAAGATGGGGCAGGCGGTCAGCCCCAGCATTTT.

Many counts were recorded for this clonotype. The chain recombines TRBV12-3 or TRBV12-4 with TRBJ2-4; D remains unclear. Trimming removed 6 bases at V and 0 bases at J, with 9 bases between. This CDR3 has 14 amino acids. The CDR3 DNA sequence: TGTGCCAGCAGCTTGACAAGAGCCAAAAACATTCAGTACTTC. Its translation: CASSLTRAKNIQYF.

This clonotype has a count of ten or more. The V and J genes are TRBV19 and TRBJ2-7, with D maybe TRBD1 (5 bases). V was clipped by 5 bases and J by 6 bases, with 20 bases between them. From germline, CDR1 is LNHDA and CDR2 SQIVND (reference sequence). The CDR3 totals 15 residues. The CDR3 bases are TGTGCCAGTAGTTTGATGGGCGAGACAGTCGCCGAGCAGTACTTC. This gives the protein CASSLMGETVAEQYF.

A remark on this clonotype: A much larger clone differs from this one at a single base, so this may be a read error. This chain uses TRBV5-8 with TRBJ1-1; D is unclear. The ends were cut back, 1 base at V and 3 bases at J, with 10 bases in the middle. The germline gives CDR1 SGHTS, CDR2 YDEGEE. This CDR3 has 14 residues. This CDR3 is CASSLSAGYTEAFF. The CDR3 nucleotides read TGTGCCAGCAGCTTGTCAGCGGGGTACACTGAAGCTTTCTTT.

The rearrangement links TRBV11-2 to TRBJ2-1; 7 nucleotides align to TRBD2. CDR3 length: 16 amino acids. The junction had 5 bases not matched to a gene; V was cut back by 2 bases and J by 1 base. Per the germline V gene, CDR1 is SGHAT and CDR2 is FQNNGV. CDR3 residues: CASSLTRTSSYNEQFF. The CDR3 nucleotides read TGTGCCAGCAGCTTAACCAGGACTAGTTCCTACAATGAGCAGTTCTTC.

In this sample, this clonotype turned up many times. CDR3 in DNA: TGTGCCAGCACACTGGGACAGTTTAATGAAAAACTGTTTTTT. Translation gives CASTLGQFNEKLFF. This rearrangement joins TRBV28 to TRBJ1-4; 7 positions match TRBD1. V lost 7 bases and J lost 4; bases outside the gene matches: 6. This CDR3 contains 14 residues. Germline values: CDR1 MDHEN, CDR2 SYDVKM.